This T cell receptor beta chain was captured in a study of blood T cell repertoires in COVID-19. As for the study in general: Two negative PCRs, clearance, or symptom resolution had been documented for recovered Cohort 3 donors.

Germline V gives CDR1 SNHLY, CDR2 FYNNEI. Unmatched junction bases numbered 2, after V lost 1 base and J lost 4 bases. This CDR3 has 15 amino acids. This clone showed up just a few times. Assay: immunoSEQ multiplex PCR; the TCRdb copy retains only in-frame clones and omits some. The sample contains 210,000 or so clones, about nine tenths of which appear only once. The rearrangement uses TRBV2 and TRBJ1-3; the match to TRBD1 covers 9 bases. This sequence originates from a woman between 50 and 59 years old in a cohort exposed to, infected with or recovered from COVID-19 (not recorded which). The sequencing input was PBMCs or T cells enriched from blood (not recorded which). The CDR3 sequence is CASSEDRGRGNTIYF. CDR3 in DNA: TGTGCCAGCAGTGAAGACAGGGGGCGGGGAAACACCATATATTTT.